This record covers a single TCR beta chain. Its antigen is as yet unknown. The sample belongs to a study of T cell clones after liver transplantation. Study-wide context: As an antigen-independent comparator, third-party-reactive TCRbeta sequences came from pre-transplant mixed lymphocyte reactions. Three of eight recipients were HCV-positive; others had non-autoimmune, non-viral indications. The study, taken as a whole, reports: Graft donor-reactive T cells possibly entered the graft instead of undergoing deletion. These preliminary findings come from unstandardized post-transplant sampling times.

Libraries were prepared by immunoSEQ multiplex PCR; TCRdb keeps only in-frame clonotypes and omits some of them. This table has 50,000 or so clones, approximately 87% appearing once. This TCR was sampled from a human patient who received a liver transplant. Some of the T cells may derive from the graft donor. The material sequenced was CD8+ T cells from blood, taken 12 months after liver transplant.

The CDR3 reads CASSLHSYNEQFF. In DNA form, the CDR3 reads TGTGCCAGCAGTCTCCACTCCTACAATGAGCAGTTCTTC. The chain joins TRBV27 to TRBJ2-1, with D uncertain. V lost 5 bases and J lost 0, with 5 bases in between. CDR1 is MNHEY, CDR2 SMNVEV, per germline (reference sequence). The CDR3 spans 13 residues.